A single T cell receptor (beta chain) is shown here with its context. This specimen comes from a study of T cell changes during pregnancy in multiple sclerosis. V gave up 7 bases and J gave up 3 bases, with 18 bases separating them. CDR1 and CDR2 from the germline V gene are LGHNA and YNFKEQ. CDR3 length equals 15 residues. Generated by immunoSEQ multiplex PCR, the TCRdb table keeps only in-frame clones and is missing some. Here the sample spans about 70,000 clones, 92% being singletons. The receptor was derived from a female donor with multiple sclerosis, enrolled in a pregnancy study. The chain combines TRBV4-2 with TRBJ2-5, with TRBD2 as a possible D gene (7 bases). This specimen was peripheral blood, taken after pregnancy. Here the CDR3 reads CASTNGGQGEETQYF. CDR3 sequence (DNA): TGTGCCAGCACCAACGGGGGGCAAGGAGAAGAGACCCAGTACTTC.